This record covers a single T cell receptor beta chain. Enrolment of Seattle patients took place during active infection, and they were followed longitudinally. This sample stems from a study of blood T cell repertoires in COVID-19. Study summary: COVID-19 samples collected from the United States, Italy and Spain covered acute and convalescent phases.

Study processing details: Amplifying reference gene primers gave estimates of nucleated cell counts. Assay used: immunoSEQ multiplex PCR; TCRdb lists only in-frame clones, some missing. V and J calls and clone size follow that table, whereas D and trimming were derived from the DNA. The sample shows approximately 170,000 clones, 84% of them seen only once. The material sequenced was peripheral blood. The receptor comes from a woman aged 70-85 years with COVID-19, enrolled during active disease.

CDR3: CASSRVGGLMNTEAFF. In DNA, the CDR3 is TGTGCCAGCTCAAGAGTAGGGGGCCTCATGAACACTGAAGCTTTCTTT. This chain connects TRBV18 to TRBJ1-1; 7 bases fit TRBD1. The germline CDR1 and CDR2 sequences are KGHSH and LQKENI. This CDR3 is 16 amino acids long. V lost 5 bases, J lost 0 bases, and 9 bases stayed unmatched. The complete variable domain, with remaining parts taken from reference TRBV18 and TRBJ1-1, reads NAGVMQNPRHLVRRRGQEARLRCSPMKGHSHVYWYRQLPEEGLKFMVYLQKENIIDESGMPKERFSAEFPKEGPSILRIQQVVRGDSAAYFCASSRVGGLMNTEAFFGQGTRLTVV.